This T cell receptor (beta chain) was profiled in a study of cytomegalovirus exposure and HLA in healthy donors. General observations from the study: Later, an analysis found that common viral pathogens appeared to be linked with several of the most significant clusters.

V gave up 3 bases and J gave up 4 bases, with 9 bases separating them. Germline V gives CDR1 SGHTA, CDR2 FQGNSA. This CDR3 comprises 13 residues. Both 60 Vbeta primers and 13 Jbeta primers went into the PCR. Method: immunoSEQ multiplex PCR; TCRdb's copy keeps in-frame clones and lacks some. This sample carries 150,000 or so clones, about four fifths of them seen once, and the ten largest clones take 2.8%. This clone was seen just once. Its antigen remains unknown. This sequence joins TRBV7-2 and TRBJ1-2; a possible D gene is TRBD1 (5 bases). Material: PBMCs. The clonotype comes from a man between 18 and 29 years old in good health and CMV-seronegative. CDR3 bases: TGTGCCAGCAGCTTGGGGGGACCCTATGGCTACACCTTC. Residues: CASSLGGPYGYTF.